These 30 T cell receptor beta chains were all obtained from the same sample, sequenced in a study of response to subunit inactivated influenza vaccine. TCRdb passed the RT-PCR reads through MiXCR, listing each CDR3 protein once. The table includes a few hundred thousand distinct CDR3 sequences, around 13% detected once. The sample consisted of PBMCs from blood, taken roughly 12 days after vaccination. The source of these receptors is a man in his fifties or sixties who received an inactivated influenza vaccine.

This clonotype was seen a few times. The rearrangement joins TRBV28 to TRBJ2-2; D is unresolved. Germline V lookup: CDR1 MDHEN, CDR2 SYDVKM. V lost 2 bases, J lost 5 bases, and 6 bases lay in between. CDR3 length equals 13 residues. The CDR3 sequence: CASSLPYTGELFF. CDR3 in DNA: TGTGCCAGCAGTTTACCTTATACCGGGGAGCTGTTTTTT.

J is TRBJ2-7 and V is TRBV7-9; D remains unclear. The V end lost 0 bases, the J end lost 7 bases, and 7 bases lay between the germline ends. The germline V gene encodes CDR1 SEHNR and CDR2 FQNEAQ (reference sequence). The CDR3 loop spans 12 amino acids. The CDR3 here is CASSLAWKEQYF. The CDR3 bases are TGTGCCAGCAGCTTAGCGTGGAAGGAGCAGTACTTC. Full variable domain (outside the CDR3, taken from reference TRBV7-9 and TRBJ2-7): DTGVSQNPRHKITKRGQNVTFRCDPISEHNRLYWYRQTLGQGPEFLTYFQNEAQLEKSRLLSDRFSAERPKGSFSTLEIQRTEQGDSAMYLCASSLAWKEQYFGPGTRLTVT.

This clonotype has a count of ten or more. V is TRBV4-3 and J is TRBJ1-6; D unclear. The V end was cut by 2 bases, the J end by 6 bases, with 2 bases between. This CDR3 spans 12 amino acids. Germline loops: CDR1 LGHNA, CDR2 YSLEER. The CDR3 nucleotides are TGCGCCAGCAGCCAACCTAATTCACCCCTCCACTTT. Its translation is CASSQPNSPLHF.

The V gene is TRBV29-1, the J gene TRBJ2-1; D possibly corresponds to TRBD2 (6 bases). Germline CDR1 and CDR2: SQVTM and ANQGSEA. V lost 3 bases, J lost 10 bases, and 10 bases lay in between. CDR3 length: 11 residues. CDR3: CSVDSGGEQFF. In DNA, the CDR3 is TGCAGCGTTGACTCCGGGGGAGAGCAGTTCTTC.

The CDR3 is CAWLGQGQETYEQYF. In nucleotides, the CDR3 is TGTGCCTGGTTGGGGCAAGGACAGGAAACCTACGAGCAGTACTTC. This rearrangement joins TRBV30 to TRBJ2-7, with 7 bases matching TRBD1. Per germline, CDR1 GTSNPN and CDR2 SVGIG (reference sequence). Losses at the gene ends were 5 bases for V and 2 bases for J; bases not matched to a gene: 12. The CDR3 has 15 amino acids.

The table lists this clonotype with a few counts. The genes are TRBV6-1 and TRBJ2-7; D is undetermined. The V and J ends lost 5 bases and 0 bases respectively, with 11 bases between them. Germline CDR1 is MNHNS and CDR2 is SASEGT. CDR3 length: 14 residues. CDR3 nucleotide sequence: TGTGCCAGCAGTCACGCGGCGCCCTCCTACGAGCAGTACTTC. Its translation is CASSHAAPSYEQYF.

Only a few counts were recorded for this clonotype. V is TRBV5-1 and J is TRBJ1-2; the D is unclear. V dropped 4 bases and J dropped 4 bases, with 11 bases sitting between them. This CDR3 contains 13 residues. Germline V gene sequence: CDR1 SGHRS, CDR2 YFSETQ. CDR3 in amino acids: CASSTDGSYGYTF. CDR3 bases: TGCGCCAGCAGCACCGACGGAAGCTATGGCTACACCTTC.

The sample holds a few counts of this clonotype. The CDR3 DNA reads as TGTGCCAGCAGGGGGATTCTCCAAGAGACCCAGTACTTC. This sequence encodes CASRGILQETQYF. The J gene is TRBJ2-5, the V gene TRBV6-1; D ambiguous. Germline lookup yields CDR1 MNHNS and CDR2 SASEGT. V was trimmed by 6 bases and J by 1 base, leaving 9 bases between them. The CDR3 is 13 residues long.

This clonotype was observed a few times. V and J are TRBV10-3 and TRBJ1-5; D is perhaps TRBD1 (6 bases). This CDR3 comprises 12 residues. Between the trimmed V and J ends, which lost 11 bases and 5 bases, there was a span of 13 bases. Germline CDR1 is ENHRY and CDR2 is SYGVKD. DNA of the CDR3: TGTGCCGCCGGGGGGGGCGATCAGCCCCAGCATTTT. Translation gives CAAGGGDQPQHF.

This clonotype has ten or more counts. The V gene is TRBV28, the J gene TRBJ1-2; the D gene is possibly TRBD1 (5 bases). This CDR3 has 14 residues. Germline V gene sequence: CDR1 MDHEN, CDR2 SYDVKM. Between the trimmed V and J ends, which lost 4 bases and 4 bases, there was a span of 13 bases. This CDR3 reads CASSYVRDGYGYTF. The CDR3 bases are TGTGCCAGCAGTTATGTCCGGGACGGCTATGGCTACACCTTC.

Only a few counts were recorded for this clonotype. This sequence joins TRBV5-6 and TRBJ2-7; D is possibly TRBD1 (5 bases). This CDR3 comprises 14 residues. The ends were cut back, 2 bases at V and 2 bases at J, with 11 bases in the middle. Per germline, CDR1 SGHDT and CDR2 YYEEEE. In nucleotides, the CDR3 is TGTGCCAGCAGCTTTCCAGGGCTAACCTACGAGCAGTACTTC. Translating it yields CASSFPGLTYEQYF.

V and J are TRBV6-2 or TRBV6-3 and TRBJ2-2, with D unclear. The CDR3 totals 12 residues. CDR1 and CDR2 (germline): MNHEY, SVGEGT. V lost 6 bases to trimming and J lost 6 bases, with 8 bases between them. The CDR3 spells CASRKAPGELFF. The CDR3 DNA reads TGTGCCAGCAGGAAAGCACCCGGGGAGCTGTTTTTT.

This clonotype was seen repeatedly, ten times or more. The rearrangement uses TRBV29-1 and TRBJ1-5, with D possibly TRBD1 on 5 matching bases. Per germline, CDR1 SQVTM and CDR2 ANQGSEA. V was cut by 5 bases and J by 4 bases, with 12 bases left in between. The CDR3 covers 13 residues. The CDR3 region is CSVQLGGNQPQHF. For the CDR3, the DNA is TGCAGCGTTCAACTCGGGGGAAATCAGCCCCAGCATTTT.

This clonotype was seen more than once but under ten times. The chain couples TRBV6-2 or TRBV6-3 to TRBJ1-5; 7 bases agree with TRBD1. The CDR3 loop spans 12 amino acids. With V trimmed by 8 bases and J by 7 bases, 5 bases remained unmatched. CDR1 is MNHEY and CDR2 is SVGEGT in the germline V gene. The CDR3 is CASGPGGQPQHF. The CDR3 DNA sequence: TGTGCCAGCGGACCAGGGGGGCAGCCCCAGCATTTT.

The chain carries TRBV15 and TRBJ2-7; D tentatively reads TRBD1 or TRBD2 (5 bases each). The germline gives CDR1 LNHNV, CDR2 YYDKDF (reference sequence). This CDR3 has 12 amino acids. Trimming removed 8 bases from V and 6 bases from J, with 14 bases in between. CDR3 amino acids: CATRGERGEQYF. The CDR3, as DNA: TGTGCCACCCGTGGGGAGAGGGGCGAGCAGTACTTC.

This clonotype has a count of ten or more. The V call is TRBV20-1, the J call TRBJ2-7; 9 nucleotides agree with TRBD1. The CDR3 contains 14 residues. With 1 base clipped from V and 5 bases from J, the junction kept 6 bases outside the gene matches. Germline V lookup: CDR1 DFQATT, CDR2 SNEGSKA (reference sequence). The CDR3 reads CSARVGTGYNEQYF. CDR3 coding DNA: TGCAGTGCTAGAGTGGGGACAGGGTATAACGAGCAGTACTTC.

The chain employs TRBV7-7 and TRBJ2-3, with TRBD1 matching 10 bases. The germline V gene encodes CDR1 SSHAT and CDR2 FNYEAQ (reference sequence). The CDR3 loop spans 15 amino acids. J lost 0 bases, V lost 4 bases, and 1 base had no gene match. The DNA for the CDR3 is TGTGCCAGCAGCTGGGGACAGGGGAGCACAGATACGCAGTATTTT. Translated: CASSWGQGSTDTQYF. Full variable domain (remainder filled in from reference TRBV7-7 and TRBJ2-3): GAGVSQSPRYKVTKRGQDVTLRCDPISSHATLYWYQQALGQGPEFLTYFNYEAQPDKSGLPSDRFSAERPEGSISTLTIQRTEQRDSAMYRCASSWGQGSTDTQYFGPGTRLTVL.

This chain uses TRBV6-1 with TRBJ1-1; D perhaps matches TRBD1 (5 bases). The CDR3 loop spans 14 amino acids. Per germline, CDR1 MNHNS and CDR2 SASEGT. Trimming pared 5 bases from V and 1 base from J, leaving 11 bases between. In DNA, the CDR3 is TGTGCCAGCAGTAGACGACAGCAGAACACTGAAGCTTTCTTT. Translated, it gives CASSRRQQNTEAFF.

The genes are TRBV4-2 and TRBJ2-1; D call uncertain. V lost 4 bases and J 2 bases, leaving 9 bases between the germline ends. Germline lookup yields CDR1 LGHNA and CDR2 YNFKEQ. This CDR3 contains 14 residues. CDR3 protein: CASSPGLPYNEQFF. The CDR3 bases are TGTGCCAGCAGCCCCGGGCTCCCCTACAATGAGCAGTTCTTC.

The chain is built from TRBV28 and TRBJ2-5; D might be TRBD1 or TRBD2, each matching 6 bases. This CDR3 region has 16 residues. In germline, CDR1 is MDHEN, CDR2 SYDVKM. V was trimmed by 6 bases and J by 3 bases, leaving 20 bases between them. This CDR3 is CASSLPPTRGEETQYF. The CDR3 DNA sequence: TGTGCCAGCAGCCTGCCCCCGACGAGGGGGGAAGAGACCCAGTACTTC. The complete variable domain, with remaining parts taken from reference TRBV28 and TRBJ2-5, reads DVKVTQSSRYLVKRTGEKVFLECVQDMDHENMFWYRQDPGLGLRLIYFSYDVKMKEKGDIPEGYSVSREKKERFSLILESASTNQTSMYLCASSLPPTRGEETQYFGPGTRLLVL.

This clonotype has more than one count but fewer than ten. V and J are TRBV12-3 or TRBV12-4 and TRBJ2-7; D possibly corresponds to TRBD2 (6 bases). Trimming cost V 5 bases and J 6 bases, with 20 bases left between them. The CDR3 has 15 amino acids. The DNA for the CDR3 is TGTGCCAGCAGTCTGTTTAGGGACTCACCATCCGAGCAGTACTTC. This encodes CASSLFRDSPSEQYF.

This clonotype was seen only a few times. The genes are TRBV7-9 and TRBJ2-5; D may be TRBD1 (6 bases). The CDR3 is 15 residues long. Germline V gene data show CDR1 as SEHNR and CDR2 as FQNEAQ (reference sequence). The V end was cut by 5 bases, the J end by 3 bases, with 16 bases between. CDR3 protein: CASSLGETGEETQYF. Written as DNA, the CDR3 is TGTGCCAGCAGCCTAGGTGAGACAGGAGAAGAGACCCAGTACTTC.

This clonotype was observed a few times. The rearrangement joins TRBV4-3 to TRBJ2-7; 10 bases line up with TRBD2. The germline CDR1 and CDR2 sequences are LGHNA and YSLEER. This CDR3 has 16 amino acids. Trimming at V came to 1 base and at J to 1 base, leaving 4 bases not matched to a gene. Here the CDR3 reads CASSQGTSGTSYEQYF. The CDR3 DNA follows: TGCGCCAGCAGCCAAGGAACTAGCGGGACATCCTACGAGCAGTACTTC.

This clonotype was detected only a few times. The rearrangement joins TRBV27 to TRBJ2-2; D is unclear. The CDR3 loop spans 17 amino acids. The V end was cut by 0 bases, the J end by 0 bases, with 11 bases between. Per the germline V gene, CDR1 is MNHEY and CDR2 is SMNVEV (reference sequence). DNA for the CDR3: TGTGCCAGCAGTTTATCGGAGCTCCGAGCGAACACCGGGGAGCTGTTTTTT. Translating gives CASSLSELRANTGELFF.

This chain connects TRBV7-2 to TRBJ2-5, with 9 bases fitting TRBD1. Germline lookup yields CDR1 SGHTA and CDR2 FQGNSA. J lost 5 bases, V lost 3 bases, and 4 bases had no gene match. The CDR3 is made up of 14 amino acids. CDR3 sequence: CASSFNRGRETQYF. CDR3 in DNA: TGTGCCAGCAGCTTCAACAGGGGGCGGGAGACCCAGTACTTC.

The table lists this clonotype with many counts. This chain joins TRBV11-2 and TRBJ2-4; weak D call: TRBD2 (7 bases). Germline V lookup: CDR1 SGHAT, CDR2 FQNNGV. V was shortened by 5 bases and J by 0 bases, with 14 bases between the two germline ends. The CDR3 is 16 amino acids. CDR3: CASSPTGGLAKNIQYF. CDR3 coding DNA: TGTGCCAGCAGCCCCACCGGGGGGCTAGCCAAAAACATTCAGTACTTC.

The chain carries TRBV7-8 and TRBJ1-3; tentative D call: TRBD1 (6 bases). The CDR3 runs to 15 residues. CDR1 and CDR2 (germline): SGHVS, FQNEAQ. Trimming took 3 bases from V and 4 from J, leaving 13 bases between them. Written as DNA, the CDR3 is TGTGCCAGCAGCTTGTCGACAGGCGCAGGAAACACCATATATTTT. Encoded protein: CASSLSTGAGNTIYF.

This clonotype occurred many times. This chain connects TRBV12-3 or TRBV12-4 to TRBJ2-3, with a tentative D call TRBD2 (7 bases). Deletions cut 5 bases from V and 5 bases from J, with 11 bases between. The CDR3 length is 13 residues. The CDR3 region is CASSPRGGDTQYF. The CDR3, as DNA: TGTGCCAGCAGTCCAAGGGGGGGAGATACGCAGTATTTT.

In its sample, this clonotype was seen a few times. V usage is TRBV2 and J usage is TRBJ1-6; perhaps TRBD1 as D (6 bases). CDR1 is SNHLY and CDR2 is FYNNEI in the germline V gene. V gave up 6 bases and J gave up 9 bases, with 15 bases separating them. The CDR3 spans 14 residues. Written as DNA, the CDR3 is TGTGCCAGCAGGACAGGAGGCGGTGGTTCACCCCTCCACTTT. Translating it yields CASRTGGGGSPLHF.

This clonotype came up many times. This chain links TRBV28 with TRBJ2-5, with 10 bases identical to TRBD2. The CDR3 covers 20 residues. With 4 bases clipped from V and 4 bases from J, the junction kept 21 bases outside the gene matches. CDR1 is MDHEN, CDR2 SYDVKM, per germline. The CDR3 DNA sequence: TGTGCCAGCAGTTCCCTCAGACGGGCTAGCGGGAGCGGAGGGGGAGAGACCCAGTACTTC. Amino acid sequence: CASSSLRRASGSGGGETQYF.